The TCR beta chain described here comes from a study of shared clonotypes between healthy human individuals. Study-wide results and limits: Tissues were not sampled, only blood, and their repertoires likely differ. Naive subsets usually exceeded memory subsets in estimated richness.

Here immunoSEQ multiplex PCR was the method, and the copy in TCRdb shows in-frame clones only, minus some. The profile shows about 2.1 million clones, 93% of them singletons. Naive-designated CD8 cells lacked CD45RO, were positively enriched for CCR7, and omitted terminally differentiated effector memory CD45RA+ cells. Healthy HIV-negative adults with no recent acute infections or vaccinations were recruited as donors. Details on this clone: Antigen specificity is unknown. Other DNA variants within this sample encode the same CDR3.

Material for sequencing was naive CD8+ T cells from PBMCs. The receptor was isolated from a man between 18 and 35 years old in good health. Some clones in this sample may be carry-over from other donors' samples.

The CDR3 is CAISEPGQGTGELFF. The CDR3 DNA sequence: TGTGCCATCAGTGAACCGGGACAGGGGACCGGGGAGCTGTTTTTT. This chain joins TRBV10-3 and TRBJ2-2; 10 positions match TRBD1. The CDR3 is 15 residues long. Trimming at V came to 3 bases and at J to 5 bases, leaving 3 bases not matched to a gene. Looked up from germline, CDR1 is ENHRY and CDR2 is SYGVKD.